The 24 T cell receptor beta chains below all came from one sample that was sequenced in a study of shared clonotypes between healthy human individuals (dated by TCRdb to the early 2020s). The library was produced with the immunoSEQ multiplex PCR assay. Not all clones reach the TCRdb copy of this immuneACCESS table, which keeps in-frame sequences only. Checked studies attribute under half of the gap to unresolved V genes and leave the rest unexplained. The sample records about 2.3 million clones, 85% to 95% of which are singletons. The ten biggest clones cover 0.3% to 0.45% of the sample. Sequenced input: naive CD4+ T cells from PBMCs. The cell subset or site label corresponds to: CD45RA+ positively selected. All receptors derive from a man aged 18 to 30 in good health. Some clones in this sample may be carry-over from other donors' samples.

CDR3: CASLTERGGTIYF. As DNA, the CDR3 is TGTGCCAGTCTTACGGAAAGAGGGGGCACCATATATTTT. V usage is TRBV19 and J usage is TRBJ1-3; perhaps TRBD1 as D (6 bases). CDR3 length equals 13 residues. V was clipped by 8 bases and J by 9 bases, with 17 bases between them. Germline V gives CDR1 LNHDA, CDR2 SQIVND (reference sequence).

The CDR3 bases are TGTGCCAGCAGCCTCGGTTCTAGGGGAAGTCTAGTTATCTCCGGGGAGCTGTTTTTT. It codes for CASSLGSRGSLVISGELFF. The genes are TRBV5-4 and TRBJ2-2; the D gene is possibly TRBD1 (5 bases). The CDR3 has 19 residues. V was clipped by 4 bases and J by 6 bases, with 28 bases between them. Germline assignment: CDR1 SGHNT and CDR2 YYREEE (reference sequence).

The gene calls are TRBV5-8 and TRBJ1-1; the match to TRBD1 covers 7 bases. The V segment lost 3 bases and the J segment 4 bases; nucleotides outside the gene matches: 6. CDR3 length: 14 amino acids. From germline, CDR1 is SGHTS and CDR2 YDEGEE. The CDR3 DNA is TGTGCCAGCAGCTCGGGACAGAAGGCCACTGAAGCTTTCTTT. Translated, it gives CASSSGQKATEAFF. Together with reference TRBV5-8 and TRBJ1-1, the CDR3 gives the full variable domain: EAGVTQSPTHLIKTRGQQATLRCSPISGHTSVYWYQQALGLGLQFLLWYDEGEERNRGNFPPRFSGRQFPNYSSELNVNALELEDSALYLCASSSGQKATEAFFGQGTRLTVV.

This clone was observed a handful of times. The same CDR3 is also encoded by other DNA sequences in this sample. CDR3 coding DNA: TGTGCCAGCTCACCATCGGGGGATACGCAGTATTTT. Protein product: CASSPSGDTQYF. The V call is TRBV18, the J call TRBJ2-3; tentative D call: TRBD2 (5 bases). This CDR3 region has 12 residues. V was trimmed by 2 bases and J by 6 bases, leaving 6 bases between them. Germline V CDR1 and CDR2: KGHSH, LQKENI.

In the case of this clone: The same CDR3 can be traced to other DNA sequences in this sample. V usage is TRBV9 and J usage is TRBJ1-2; D may be TRBD1 (5 bases). The CDR3 extends over 13 amino acids. CDR1 and CDR2 (germline): SGDLS, YYNGEE. Trimming stripped 2 bases from V and 4 bases from J, with 9 bases between. The CDR3 DNA follows: TGTGCCAGCAGCGTGGGGACGGGCTATGGCTACACCTTC. It encodes CASSVGTGYGYTF.

The CDR3 nucleotides are TGTGCCAGCAGTGGACAGGGGCACCTTATGAACACTGAAGCTTTCTTT. It codes for CASSGQGHLMNTEAFF. The chain has TRBV2 and TRBJ1-1; 8 bases fit TRBD1. CDR3 length: 16 residues. CDR1 SNHLY and CDR2 FYNNEI come from the germline V gene. Germline trimming cut 4 bases from V and 0 bases from J; bases unmatched to any gene: 7. The full variable domain, rest sourced from reference TRBV2 and TRBJ1-1, is EPEVTQTPSHQVTQMGQEVILRCVPISNHLYFYWYRQILGQKVEFLVSFYNNEISEKSEIFDDQFSVERPDGSNFTLKIRSTKLEDSAMYFCASSGQGHLMNTEAFFGQGTRLTVV.

This chain links TRBV2 with TRBJ1-2; D not certain. The CDR3 is made up of 14 amino acids. V lost 6 bases and J 2 bases, leaving 13 bases between the germline ends. The germline CDR1 and CDR2 sequences are SNHLY and FYNNEI. The CDR3 is CASSPPRGNYGYTF. CDR3 DNA sequence: TGTGCCAGCAGCCCCCCCCGCGGAAACTATGGCTACACCTTC. Full variable domain (remainder filled in from reference TRBV2 and TRBJ1-2): EPEVTQTPSHQVTQMGQEVILRCVPISNHLYFYWYRQILGQKVEFLVSFYNNEISEKSEIFDDQFSVERPDGSNFTLKIRSTKLEDSAMYFCASSPPRGNYGYTFGSGTRLTVV.

The chain employs TRBV27 and TRBJ1-4; D unresolved. The CDR3 totals 15 residues. V gave up 4 bases and J gave up 8 bases, with 17 bases separating them. Germline values: CDR1 MNHEY, CDR2 SMNVEV (reference sequence). In nucleotides, the CDR3 is TGTGCCAGCAGTTCGACGTTCGAACCTTGGGAAAAACTGTTTTTT. Amino acid sequence: CASSSTFEPWEKLFF.

J is TRBJ2-7 and V is TRBV7-6, with 7 bases matching TRBD1. The CDR3 consists of 15 residues. CDR1 and CDR2 (germline): SGHVS, FNYEAQ. The J segment lost 2 bases and the V segment lost 5 bases, leaving 9 bases of the junction unmatched. CDR3 in amino acids: CASSTRQGNPYEQYF. The CDR3 DNA reads as TGTGCCAGCAGCACGAGACAGGGTAATCCCTACGAGCAGTACTTC.

Concerning this clone: Other DNA sequences in this sample translate to the same CDR3. The chain has TRBV11-2 and TRBJ1-1, with 7 positions matching TRBD1. This CDR3 contains 15 residues. Per germline, CDR1 SGHAT and CDR2 FQNNGV. J was trimmed by 0 bases and V by 1 base; bases with no gene match: 2. DNA of the CDR3: TGTGCCAGCAGCTTAGCGGGACAGCTGAACACTGAAGCTTTCTTT. As protein: CASSLAGQLNTEAFF. The entire variable domain, with the rest obtained from reference TRBV11-2 and TRBJ1-1, is as follows: EAGVAQSPRYKIIEKRQSVAFWCNPISGHATLYWYQQILGQGPKLLIQFQNNGVVDDSQLPKDRFSAERLKGVDSTLKIQPAKLEDSAVYLCASSLAGQLNTEAFFGQGTRLTVV.

The genes are TRBV9 and TRBJ2-1; 8 bases are a match to TRBD2. This CDR3 spans 21 amino acids. Germline CDR1 and CDR2: SGDLS and YYNGEE. Unmatched junction bases numbered 29, after V lost 4 bases and J lost 8 bases. The CDR3 reads CASSPGLGRPGAGVYNDEQFF. As DNA, the CDR3 is TGTGCCAGCAGCCCAGGCCTGGGCAGGCCAGGAGCGGGAGTTTATAACGATGAGCAGTTCTTC.

The genes are TRBV5-5 and TRBJ1-4; no definite D call. The CDR3 totals 14 residues. Germline assignment: CDR1 SGHKS and CDR2 YYEKEE (reference sequence). Trimming removed 3 bases at V and 3 bases at J, with 9 bases between. Here the CDR3 DNA reads TGTGCCAGCAGCTCAGGAGGGCCTAATGAAAAACTGTTTTTT. Protein: CASSSGGPNEKLFF. The variable domain in full, with the rest retrieved from reference TRBV5-5 and TRBJ1-4, is DAGVTQSPTHLIKTRGQQVTLRCSPISGHKSVSWYQQVLGQGPQFIFQYYEKEERGRGNFPDRFSARQFPNYSSELNVNALLLGDSALYLCASSSGGPNEKLFFGSGTQLSVL.

This sequence joins TRBV4-3 and TRBJ1-2, with D unclear. CDR1 and CDR2 from the germline V gene are LGHNA and YSLEER. V was trimmed by 1 base and J by 14 bases, leaving 14 bases between them. CDR3 length equals 12 residues. The CDR3 sequence: CASSQVGESLTF. The CDR3 nucleotides are TGCGCCAGCAGCCAAGTGGGCGAGAGTTTAACCTTC.

J is TRBJ2-7 and V is TRBV28, with TRBD1 identical over 9 bases. Germline V gene sequence: CDR1 MDHEN, CDR2 SYDVKM. With 5 bases clipped from V and 7 bases from J, the junction kept 15 bases outside the gene matches. This CDR3 region has 16 residues. The CDR3 region is CASSLPFPGQGKEQYF. The CDR3 DNA reads TGTGCCAGCAGTCTACCTTTCCCCGGACAGGGGAAGGAGCAGTACTTC.

The genes are TRBV28 and TRBJ2-2; D remains ambiguous. The V end was cut by 4 bases, the J end by 5 bases, with 17 bases between. The CDR3 is made up of 16 amino acids. CDR1 is MDHEN, CDR2 SYDVKM, per germline. This chain's CDR3 is CASSSQRGPRTGELFF. The CDR3 bases are TGTGCCAGCAGTTCCCAGAGAGGCCCTAGGACCGGGGAGCTGTTTTTT.

The chain couples TRBV9 to TRBJ2-2; possible D gene TRBD1, 6 bases. CDR1 and CDR2 (germline): SGDLS, YYNGEE. Deletions cut 5 bases from V and 1 base from J, with 9 bases between. This CDR3 is 14 amino acids long. The CDR3 DNA reads as TGTGCCAGCAGTAACAGGGTGAACACCGGGGAGCTGTTTTTT. Translating it yields CASSNRVNTGELFF.

The rearrangement links TRBV11-2 to TRBJ2-5; TRBD2 matches at 10 bases. The CDR3 runs to 15 residues. J was trimmed by 5 bases and V by 3 bases; bases with no gene match: 6. Germline CDR1 SGHAT, CDR2 FQNNGV. CDR3 nucleotides: TGTGCCAGCAGCTTCAGCGGGAGGGCCCACGAGACCCAGTACTTC. Translated, it gives CASSFSGRAHETQYF.

J is TRBJ1-2 and V is TRBV28, with TRBD1 identical over 7 bases. CDR3 length: 16 residues. The germline V gene has CDR1 MDHEN and CDR2 SYDVKM. The trim removed 3 bases at V and 1 base at J, leaving 8 bases unmatched. This chain's CDR3 is CASSLFRGTINYGYTF. The DNA for the CDR3 is TGTGCCAGCAGTTTGTTCAGGGGGACCATTAACTATGGCTACACCTTC.

J is TRBJ1-2 and V is TRBV18, with no clear D. With 3 bases removed from V and 7 bases from J, the gap between germline ends came to 18 bases. The length of the CDR3 is 15 residues. CDR1 and CDR2 (germline): KGHSH, LQKENI. The CDR3 nucleotides read TGTGCCAGCTCACCCACGGTGGAGGATACCGGTGGCTACACCTTC. Encoded protein: CASSPTVEDTGGYTF.

CDR3 DNA sequence: TGTGCCAGCTCACCGGCCAGGAACAATGAGCAGTTCTTC. It specifies CASSPARNNEQFF. J is TRBJ2-1 and V is TRBV18; D remains ambiguous. CDR1 and CDR2 from the germline V gene are KGHSH and LQKENI. This CDR3 is 13 amino acids long. With 3 bases removed from V and 5 bases from J, the gap between germline ends came to 8 bases.

This clone was seen a few times. J is TRBJ1-5 and V is TRBV19; no clear D. This CDR3 is built from 15 residues. The germline V and J ends were trimmed by 3 bases and 5 bases, with 14 bases remaining between them. The germline V gene has CDR1 LNHDA and CDR2 SQIVND (reference sequence). The CDR3 sequence: CASSIDGYSHQPQHF. As DNA, the CDR3 is TGTGCCAGTAGTATTGACGGATACAGCCATCAGCCCCAGCATTTT.

CDR3 nucleotide sequence: TGTGCCAGCAGCAAAGGGAAGCAGTACTTC. It translates to CASSKGKQYF. J is TRBJ2-7 and V is TRBV21-1. TRBV21-1 is labeled a pseudogene. The CDR3 has 10 amino acids.

The chain has TRBV5-1 and TRBJ2-5; TRBD1 or TRBD2 may be the D gene (5 bases each). The germline V gene encodes CDR1 SGHRS and CDR2 YFSETQ. This CDR3 contains 12 residues. Trimming cost V 4 bases and J 5 bases, with 9 bases left between them. Here the CDR3 DNA reads TGCGCCAGCAGCCGGGACGGGGAGACCCAGTACTTC. Translated, it gives CASSRDGETQYF.

In its sample, this clone was seen once. The chain has TRBV10-3 and TRBJ2-3; TRBD2 matches 7 bases. Trimming at V came to 6 bases and at J to 4 bases, leaving 10 bases not matched to a gene. This CDR3 region has 15 residues. Germline assignment: CDR1 ENHRY and CDR2 SYGVKD. The CDR3 nucleotides read TGTGCCATCAGCGCGCATGGGGGGGAACCAGATACGCAGTATTTT. This encodes CAISAHGGEPDTQYF.